Listed below are T cell receptor beta chains from one sample, sequenced in a study of esophageal squamous cell carcinoma under preoperative chemotherapy. A single record per CDR3 protein comes from TCRdb applying MiXCR to the PCR reads. The profile shows under 14,000 distinct CDR3 sequences, roughly 63% of them singletons. This specimen was taken from a patient given preoperative chemotherapy. These TCRs come from a human donor with esophageal squamous cell carcinoma. The donor label of this sample is uncertain. CDR3s include the opening cysteine and the closing phenylalanine or tryptophan. A D gene is named only where the DNA matches it firmly. Expanded clones get a size class; other rows say once, few or many, or leave the size out.

abundance,j_gene,d_gene,v_gene,CDR3aa,CDR3nt
few,TRBJ2-3,-,TRBV6-1,CASRSAPGGGLSTDTQYF,TGTGCCAGCAGATCAGCCCCAGGGGGGGGGCTTAGCACAGATACGCAGTATTTT
-,TRBJ2-3,-,TRBV6-1,CASSGGIHSTDTQYF,TGTGCCAGCAGCGGCGGGATCCACAGCACAGATACGCAGTATTTT
-,TRBJ2-1,-,TRBV6-1,CASRDWESSYNEQFF,TGTGCCAGCAGAGACTGGGAGAGCTCCTACAATGAGCAGTTCTTC
large,TRBJ2-2,-,TRBV6-1,CASSAVSHTGELFF,TGTGCCAGCAGTGCGGTCAGCCACACCGGGGAGCTGTTTTTT
-,TRBJ2-7,TRBD2,TRBV7-2,CASSARGGGSKNTQYF,TGTGCCAGCAGCGCACGGGGGGGGGGGAGCAAAAATACGCAGTACTTC
many,TRBJ2-7,TRBD1,TRBV6-1,CASEAWDRVGEQYF,TGTGCCAGCGAAGCCTGGGACAGGGTGGGGGAGCAGTACTTC
-,TRBJ2-2,-,TRBV27,CASSLLTTWNTGELFF,TGTGCCAGCAGTTTATTGACAACATGGAACACCGGGGAGCTGTTTTTT
-,TRBJ2-3,-,TRBV6-1,CASRELGGRATDTQYF,TGTGCGAGCCGTGAATTGGGGGGAAGAGCCACAGATACTCAGTATTTC
few,TRBJ2-3,TRBD1,TRBV6-1,CASRQGTSTDTQYF,TGTGCCAGCCGACAGGGGACTAGCACAGATACGCAGTATTTT
few,TRBJ2-3,-,TRBV6-1,CASSTPQSTDTQYF,TGTGCCAGCAGTACCCCCCAGAGCACAGATACGCAGTATTTT
few,TRBJ2-3,-,TRBV6-1,CASREFGGSYQETQYF,TGTGCCAGCAGGGAATTTGGGGGAAGCTACCAAGAGACGCAGTATTTT
few,TRBJ2-2,-,TRBV20-1,CSARGQASQYTGELFF,TGCAGTGCTAGAGGTCAGGCCAGTCAGTACACCGGGGAGCTGTTTTTT
-,TRBJ2-3,TRBD2,TRBV6-5,CARGYGRGGEDTQYF,TGTGCCAGGGGTTACGGGAGGGGGGGCGAAGATACGCAGTATTTT
-,TRBJ2-1,TRBD2,TRBV6-1,CASSQRAGVVGRFF,TGTGCCAGCAGCCAGAGAGCGGGAGTCGTGGGTCGGTTCTTC
few,TRBJ2-5,-,TRBV7-2,CASSLSSLNEQYF,TGTGCCAGCAGCTTATCATCCCTCAATGAGCAGTACTTC
-,TRBJ2-5,-,TRBV4-1,CASSQGIRETQYF,TGCGCCAGCAGCCAAGGGATCAGGGAGACCCAGTACTTC
-,TRBJ2-3,TRBD1,TRBV7-6,CASSPRPGQGGNEQYF,TGTGCCAGCAGCCCAAGGCCGGGACAGGGGGGCAATGAGCAGTACTTT
-,TRBJ2-3,-,TRBV6-5,CASSYSSASTGAQYF,TGTGCCAGCAGTTACTCGAGTGCCAGCACCGGTGCGCAGTATTTT
-,TRBJ2-2,-,TRBV6-1,CASSPIANTEELYF,TGTGCCAGCAGTCCAATAGCAAACACAGAGGAGCTGTATTTT
-,TRBJ2-1,-,TRBV14,CASSLGGGRLNNEQFF,TGTGCCAGCAGCCTAGGGGGAGGCAGGTTGAACAATGAGCAGTTCTTC
-,TRBJ2-4,-,TRBV5-1,CASSLGGRGKNMQYF,TGCGCCAGCAGCTTGGGGGGGAGAGGCAAAAATATGCAGTACTTC
large,TRBJ2-5,TRBD2,TRBV7-2,CASSLARVSGGETQYF,TGTGCCAGCAGCTTAGCACGTGTCTCGGGGGGTGAGACCCAGTACTTC
once,TRBJ1-4,-,TRBV6-1,CASSDRVREKLFF,TGTGCCAGCAGTGACAGGGTACGGGAAAAACTGTTTTTT
few,TRBJ2-5,-,TRBV7-2,CASSLGAETQYF,TGTGCCAGCAGCTTAGGAGCAGAGACCCAGTACTTC
-,TRBJ1-1,-,TRBV12-3/TRBV12-4,CASSFGVSGTEAFF,TGTGCCAGCAGTTTCGGGGTTTCGGGGACTGAAGCTTTCTTT
many,TRBJ2-7,-,TRBV11-1,CASSLRRSSYNEQYF,TGTGCCAGCAGCTTACGGCGGAGCTCCTACAATGAGCAGTACTTC
-,TRBJ2-1,TRBD2,TRBV6-2/TRBV6-3,CASSRGLVGRNEQFF,TGTGCCAGCAGTCGCGGACTAGTTGGGCGCAATGAGCAGTTCTTC
-,TRBJ2-3,TRBD1,TRBV6-1,CASRTGQGGTGTQYF,TGTGCCAGCAGAACCGGACAGGGGGGCACAGGTACGCAGTATTTT
once,TRBJ2-5,-,TRBV11-3,CASSARPLMGKETQYF,TGTGCCAGCAGCGCCCGGCCGCTTATGGGGAAAGAGACCCAGTACTTC
few,TRBJ2-3,TRBD2,TRBV9,CASSVNGRDPDTQYF,TGTGCCAGCAGCGTAAACGGGAGGGATCCAGATACGCAGTATTTT
-,TRBJ2-5,TRBD1,TRBV6-5,CASSNLRGPYQETQYF,TGTGCCAGCAGTAACCTTAGGGGGCCGTACCAAGAGACCCAGTACTTC
once,TRBJ2-1,TRBD2,TRBV27,CASRSGKWVNEQFF,TGTGCCAGCCGTAGCGGGAAGTGGGTCAATGAGCAGTTCTTC
-,TRBJ2-3,-,TRBV7-2,CAGGLGSRPTDTQYF,TGTGCCGGGGGCTTAGGGAGCCGACCCACAGATACGCAGTATTTC
-,TRBJ2-5,-,TRBV6-5,CANSYGLGQETQYF,TGTGCCAACAGTTACGGCCTAGGACAAGAGACCCAGTACTTC
-,TRBJ1-1,-,TRBV7-2,CASSLAIRNTEAFF,TGTGCCAGCAGCTTAGCGATAAGGAACACTGAAGCTTTCTTT
large,TRBJ2-1,TRBD1,TRBV12-3/TRBV12-4,CASTLDRGYNEQFF,TGTGCCAGCACCTTGGACAGGGGTTACAATGAGCAGTTCTTC
-,TRBJ2-3,-,TRBV6-1,CASREFGGSYPDTQYF,TGTGCCAGCAGGGAGTTTGGGGGAAGCTACCCAGATACGCAGTATTTT
once,TRBJ2-1,-,TRBV6-1,CASSDTLAGWRNSNEQFF,TGTGCCAGCAGTGACACCCTTGCGGGCTGGAGGAACTCCAATGAGCAGTTTTTT
-,TRBJ2-1,-,TRBV27,CASSHSIDNEQFF,TGTGCCAGCAGTCATTCAATCGACAATGAGCAGTTCTTC
-,TRBJ2-7,-,TRBV6-1,CASSELGGRATNMQYF,TGTGCCAGCAGTGAATTGGGGGGAAGAGCCACAAACATGCAGTACTTC
-,TRBJ2-1,-,TRBV20-1,CSAIQMGANEQFF,TGCAGTGCGATACAAATGGGGGCGAATGAGCAGTTCTTC
few,TRBJ2-7,-,TRBV11-2,CASSLGLTVKPSGQYF,TGTGCCAGCAGCTTAGGATTGACAGTGAAACCAAGCGGGCAGTACTTC
-,TRBJ1-5,TRBD1,TRBV7-9,CASSNHRGRGDYSNQPQHF,TGTGCCAGCAGCAATCACAGGGGGCGCGGTGACTACAGCAATCAGCCCCAGCATTTT
-,TRBJ2-3,-,TRBV6-4,CAGGDGGRATDTQYF,TGTGCCGGGGGGGACGGGGGCCGTGCCACAGATACGCAGTATTTC
-,TRBJ2-1,-,TRBV6-1,CASGEFGGSDQDTQYF,TGTGCCAGCGGGGAGTTTGGGGGCAGCGACCAAGATACGCAGTATTTC
many,TRBJ2-7,TRBD1,TRBV6-1,CASSPGTGRYEQYF,TGTGCCAGCAGCCCCGGGACAGGAAGGTACGAGCAGTACTTC
-,TRBJ2-1,-,TRBV6-1,CASTLETDEQFF,TGTGCCAGCACCCTAGAGACGGATGAGCAGTTCTTC
-,TRBJ2-7,TRBD2,TRBV6-5,CASSYRQGRTSGSNEQYF,TGTGCCAGCAGTTACCGGCAGGGGAGGACTAGCGGTAGCAATGAGCAGTACTTC
large,TRBJ2-2,-,TRBV6-5,CASSYLSGNGELFF,TGTGCCAGCAGTTATTTATCGGGGAACGGGGAGCTGTTTTTT
once,TRBJ2-3,-,TRBV6-1,CASSESWGSAKDTQYF,TGTGCCAGCAGTGAATCGTGGGGGAGCGCCAAAGATACTCAGTATTTC
-,TRBJ2-3,TRBD2,TRBV6-5,CASVLGAGETDTQYF,TGTGCCAGCGTTTTGGGAGCGGGAGAGACAGATACGCAGTATTTC
-,TRBJ2-5,-,TRBV6-5,CASSYSAQETQYF,TGTGCCAGCAGTTACTCGGCCCAAGAGACCCAGTACTTC
-,TRBJ2-1,TRBD2,TRBV6-5,CASSYRGGLAVYNEQFF,TGTGCCAGCAGTTACAGGGGAGGACTAGCGGTGTACAATGAGCAGTTCTTC
medium-sized,TRBJ2-3,-,TRBV27,CASSFNTDTQYF,TGTGCCAGCAGTTTTAACACAGATACGCAGTATTTT
-,TRBJ2-1,TRBD2,TRBV12-3/TRBV12-4,CASSFGSGGDEQFF,TGTGCCAGCAGTTTTGGTAGCGGGGGGGACGAGCAGTTCTTC
-,TRBJ2-1,TRBD2,TRBV6-5,CASSYSGSYNEQFF,TGTGCCAGCAGTTATAGCGGGAGTTACAATGAGCAGTTCTTC
-,TRBJ2-1,-,TRBV7-8,CASSSVFRTTYNEQFF,TGTGCCAGCAGCTCCGTCTTTAGGACTACCTACAATGAGCAGTTCTTC
-,TRBJ2-3,-,TRBV6-2/TRBV6-3,CASRIPTDTQYF,TGTGCCAGCAGGATCCCCACAGATACGCAGTATTTT
-,TRBJ2-7,-,TRBV11-2,CASSLGTVDYNEQYF,TGTGCCAGCAGCTTAGGGACGGTAGACTACAATGAGCAGTACTTC